This paragraph reports one T cell receptor beta chain. The antigen remains undetermined. The data belong to a study of response to subunit inactivated influenza vaccine. Study results and limitations: The authors offered the suggestion that each seasonal influenza vaccination recruits few new T cells.

TCRdb re-called the RT-PCR reads with MiXCR, one entry per CDR3 protein. The data show 590,000 or so distinct CDR3 sequences, with less than 15% seen just once and 6% to 9.5% held by the top ten. V was clipped by 1 base and J by 4 bases, with 13 bases between them. Germline V gene data show CDR1 as SGHRS and CDR2 as YFSETQ. This CDR3 spans 15 amino acids. Sequences were derived from PBMCs from blood, sampled about 14 days before vaccination. The receptor was isolated from a man aged 45 to 65 who received an inactivated influenza vaccine. The chain links TRBV5-1 to TRBJ2-3; D uncertain. The CDR3 sequence: CASSLSLSGADTQYF. DNA for the CDR3: TGCGCCAGCAGCTTGAGCTTGAGTGGCGCAGATACGCAGTATTTT.